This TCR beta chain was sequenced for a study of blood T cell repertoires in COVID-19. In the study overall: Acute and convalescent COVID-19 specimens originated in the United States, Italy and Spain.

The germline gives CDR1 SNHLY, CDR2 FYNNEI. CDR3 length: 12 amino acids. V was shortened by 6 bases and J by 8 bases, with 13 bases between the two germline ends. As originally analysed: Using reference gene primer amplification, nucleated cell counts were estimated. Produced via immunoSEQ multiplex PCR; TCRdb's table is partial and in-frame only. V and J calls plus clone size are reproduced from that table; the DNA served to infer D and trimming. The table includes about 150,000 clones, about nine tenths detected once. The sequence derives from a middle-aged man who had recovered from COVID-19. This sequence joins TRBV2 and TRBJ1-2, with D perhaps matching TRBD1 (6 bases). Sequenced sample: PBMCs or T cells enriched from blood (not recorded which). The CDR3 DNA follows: TGTGCCAGCAGGAGAAGGGGGGGCGGCTACACCTTC. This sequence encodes CASRRRGGGYTF.